One sample yielded the 29 T cell receptor beta chains listed below, sequenced in a study of T cells in Graves' hyperthyroidism and ophthalmopathy. TCR beta CDR3 region amplification was performed from RNA transcripts. The HTBI primer set served for first-round RT-PCR of the TCR CDR3. MiXCR, run by TCRdb on the multiplex PCR reads, gives a single entry per CDR3 protein. The sample holds 300,000 to 450,000 distinct CDR3 sequences, 15% to 20% seen once. The sequencing input was blood. Source of these receptors: a woman aged 40 to 50 with Graves' ophthalmopathy.

This clonotype was seen repeatedly, ten times or more. This chain joins TRBV28 and TRBJ2-2; 8 positions match TRBD1. This CDR3 is 15 amino acids long. Germline CDR1 reads MDHEN; CDR2 reads SYDVKM. V was clipped by 7 bases and J by 1 base; unmatched bases: 5. CDR3 amino acids: CASTPGTGNTGELFF. The CDR3 DNA follows: TGTGCCAGCACCCCCGGGACAGGGAACACCGGGGAGCTGTTTTTT.

The gene calls are TRBV7-2 and TRBJ1-1, with D unresolved. Trimming shortened V by 5 bases and J by 4 bases, and 17 bases separated the two germline ends. The CDR3 length is 15 residues. Germline V lookup: CDR1 SGHTA, CDR2 FQGNSA. The CDR3 bases are TGTGCCAGCAGCGAAAGGAGCGGGGTTCGCACTGAAGCTTTCTTT. This encodes CASSERSGVRTEAFF.

This clonotype was detected many times. The chain links TRBV28 to TRBJ2-4; 11 bases map to TRBD2. Germline CDR1 MDHEN, CDR2 SYDVKM. This CDR3 contains 19 residues. V trimming: 5 bases; J trimming: 0 bases; junction bases outside the gene matches: 12. The CDR3 DNA reads TGTGCCAGCAGTGGGCCCGGGACTAGCGGACTCTTAGCCAAAAACATTCAGTACTTC. This sequence encodes CASSGPGTSGLLAKNIQYF.

This clonotype was found many times. The J gene is TRBJ2-7, the V gene TRBV24-1; the match to TRBD2 covers 7 bases. The germline V gene has CDR1 KGHDR and CDR2 SFDVKD. The CDR3 runs 13 residues. Unmatched junction bases numbered 1, after V lost 6 bases and J lost 0 bases. CDR3 sequence reads: CATSQRGSYEQYF. In DNA form, the CDR3 reads TGTGCCACCAGTCAGCGGGGCTCCTACGAGCAGTACTTC.

This clonotype was found once. The chain recombines TRBV28 with TRBJ1-2; no firm D call. CDR1 is MDHEN, CDR2 SYDVKM, per germline. Between the trimmed V and J ends, which lost 6 bases and 0 bases, there was a span of 5 bases. The length of the CDR3 is 12 residues. The CDR3, as DNA: TGTGCCAGCAGGAGTACTAACTATGGCTACACCTTC. Its translation: CASRSTNYGYTF.

In this sample, this clonotype turned up a few times. A much larger clone lies one base from this, so it may be a read error. The chain carries TRBV27 and TRBJ1-2; D remains ambiguous. Germline CDR1 MNHEY, CDR2 SMNVEV (reference sequence). This CDR3 has 16 amino acids. The V end was cut by 5 bases, the J end by 0 bases, with 16 bases between. DNA for the CDR3: TGTGCCAGCAGTCCCAATCCGGTACAGACTAACTATGGCTACACCTTC. Its translation: CASSPNPVQTNYGYTF.

This clonotype was counted many times. J is TRBJ1-2 and V is TRBV4-1, with D unresolved. Germline V gene data show CDR1 as MGHRA and CDR2 as YSYEKL. With 0 bases removed from V and 4 bases from J, the gap between germline ends came to 15 bases. There are 16 residues in the CDR3. CDR3 bases: TGCGCCAGCAGCCAAGATCGGTCAGCCCGGAGCTATGGCTACACCTTC. This codes for CASSQDRSARSYGYTF.

This clonotype was recorded at least ten times. This chain uses TRBV4-1 with TRBJ2-2, with D uncertain. V dropped 0 bases and J dropped 5 bases, with 10 bases sitting between them. Germline V gene lookup returns CDR1 MGHRA and CDR2 YSYEKL. The CDR3 consists of 15 residues. The CDR3 DNA is TGCGCCAGCAGCCAAGAGTGGTCGGAGACCGGGGAGCTGTTTTTT. Its protein is CASSQEWSETGELFF.

This clonotype was seen ten or more times. This chain links TRBV19 with TRBJ2-5, with 8 nucleotides matching TRBD2. V shed 10 bases and J 1 base; nucleotides not matched to a gene: 8. This CDR3 spans 14 amino acids. Germline assignment: CDR1 LNHDA and CDR2 SQIVND (reference sequence). The CDR3 region is CANSTGGGQETQYF. The DNA of the CDR3 is TGTGCCAATTCTACGGGAGGGGGCCAAGAGACCCAGTACTTC.

This clonotype was recorded many times. J is TRBJ2-7 and V is TRBV13; 8 nucleotides agree with TRBD1. The CDR3 length is 15 residues. V shed 5 bases, J shed 2 bases, and the junction held 8 bases outside the gene matches. CDR1 is PRHDT and CDR2 is FYEKMQ in the germline V gene (reference sequence). The CDR3 loop is CASSTKDRGTYEQYF. CDR3 DNA: TGTGCCAGCAGCACAAAAGACAGGGGCACCTACGAGCAGTACTTC.

This clonotype occurred many times. The chain is built from TRBV30 and TRBJ2-5; D unclear. The ends were cut back, 3 bases at V and 2 bases at J, with 4 bases in the middle. Germline V gene sequence: CDR1 GTSNPN, CDR2 SVGIG (reference sequence). The CDR3 runs to 11 residues. CDR3 amino acids: CAWRVQETQYF. The CDR3 nucleotides are TGTGCCTGGAGAGTTCAAGAGACCCAGTACTTC.

This clonotype appeared a few times. The genes are TRBV9 and TRBJ1-1; no definite D call. Trimming stripped 0 bases from V and 2 bases from J, with 8 bases between. The CDR3 is 14 amino acids. CDR1 is SGDLS, CDR2 YYNGEE, per germline. CDR3 nucleotide sequence: TGTGCCAGCAGCGTAGTTTCCGAAAACACTGAAGCTTTCTTT. Translated, it gives CASSVVSENTEAFF.

CDR3 in DNA: TGCAGTGGAAGCGGGGCCAACTACGAGCAGTACTTC. It is translated as CSGSGANYEQYF. The J gene is TRBJ2-7, the V gene TRBV20-1; 7 bases line up with TRBD2. Unmatched junction bases numbered 6, after V lost 7 bases and J lost 3 bases. This CDR3 is built from 12 residues. Germline assignment: CDR1 DFQATT and CDR2 SNEGSKA (reference sequence).

In this sample, this clonotype turned up many times. The chain carries TRBV13 and TRBJ2-2, with TRBD1 identical over 12 bases. Germline V gene lookup returns CDR1 PRHDT and CDR2 FYEKMQ (reference sequence). The CDR3 is 15 amino acids. J gave up 8 bases and V 5 bases, and 6 bases lay outside the gene matches. In nucleotides, the CDR3 is TGTGCCAGCAGCCCGGGACAGGGGGCGCGAGGGGAGCTGTTTTTT. Translated, it gives CASSPGQGARGELFF.

This clonotype was observed many times. A much larger clone lies one base from this, so it may be a read error. This likely comes from a read error, as the CDR3 has no conserved phenylalanine or tryptophan at its end. The chain couples TRBV12-3 or TRBV12-4 to TRBJ2-2; D is uncertain. The CDR3 is 15 amino acids. Deletions cut 3 bases from V and 0 bases from J, with 8 bases between. For the CDR3, the DNA is TGTGCCAGCAGTTTCGGACGGACGAACACCGGGGAGCTGTTTCTT. Its protein is CASSFGRTNTGELFL.

This clonotype was counted at least ten times. The chain is built from TRBV6-1 and TRBJ2-7; 8 nucleotides agree with TRBD1. The germline gives CDR1 MNHNS, CDR2 SASEGT. The CDR3 has 15 amino acids. The V segment lost 1 base and the J segment 3 bases; nucleotides outside the gene matches: 5. As DNA, the CDR3 is TGTGCCAGCAGTGAAGTTACAGGGGGGTTCTACGAGCAGTACTTC. Its protein product is CASSEVTGGFYEQYF.

The table lists this clonotype with a few counts. The chain uses TRBV29-1 and TRBJ2-7; D gene uncertain. The germline V gene encodes CDR1 SQVTM and CDR2 ANQGSEA. The V and J ends lost 6 bases and 6 bases respectively, with 18 bases between them. The CDR3 spans 13 residues. Here the CDR3 reads CSVGYSSHSEQYF. CDR3 in DNA: TGCAGCGTCGGGTACTCGTCTCATAGCGAGCAGTACTTC.

This clonotype was seen a single time. The chain carries TRBV25-1 and TRBJ2-7; weak D call: TRBD1 (6 bases). The germline V and J ends were trimmed by 7 bases and 5 bases, with 12 bases remaining between them. Germline CDR1 is MGHDK and CDR2 is SYGVNS. The CDR3 sequence is 12 residues long. DNA for the CDR3: TGTGCCAGCACCAGGGGCGGAGACGAGCAGTACTTC. Translating gives CASTRGGDEQYF.

The table lists this clonotype with many counts. CDR3 nucleotide sequence: TGTGCCAGCAGTTACGATCCGGGGGCTCATGGCTACACCTTC. The encoded protein is CASSYDPGAHGYTF. The rearrangement joins TRBV6-5 to TRBJ1-2; possibly TRBD1 for D (6 bases). Trimming took off 2 bases at V and 6 bases at J, with 13 bases between the two ends. The CDR3 length is 14 residues. Germline V gives CDR1 MNHEY, CDR2 SVGAGI.

At least ten counts were recorded for this clonotype. The chain employs TRBV28 and TRBJ2-4; TRBD2 matches 7 bases. The ends lost 3 bases at V and 6 bases at J; junction bases unmatched: 8. The CDR3 loop spans 15 amino acids. Per germline, CDR1 MDHEN and CDR2 SYDVKM. CDR3 nucleotides: TGTGCCAGCAGTTTTGCGGGAGTCACGGGAAACATTCAGTACTTC. Translation: CASSFAGVTGNIQYF.

There are many counts of this clonotype. The chain links TRBV19 to TRBJ2-6; TRBD2 might be the D (6 bases). The CDR3 runs to 17 residues. The V gene lost 7 bases and the J gene lost 4 bases, with 20 bases spanning the gap. The germline V gene encodes CDR1 LNHDA and CDR2 SQIVND (reference sequence). DNA of the CDR3: TGTGCCAGTACTCCCACGGCGGGAACTCTGGGGGCCAACGTCCTGACTTTC. Encoded protein: CASTPTAGTLGANVLTF.

The chain combines TRBV7-9 with TRBJ2-1; perhaps TRBD2 as D (5 bases). The CDR3 length is 15 residues. V lost 0 bases and J lost 9, with 15 bases in between. Germline loops: CDR1 SEHNR, CDR2 FQNEAQ (reference sequence). For the CDR3, the DNA is TGTGCCAGCAGCTTAGCGGGAGAGGGTCTGGGTGAGCAGTTCTTC. It codes for CASSLAGEGLGEQFF. The variable domain in full, completed from reference TRBV7-9 and TRBJ2-1, reads DTGVSQNPRHKITKRGQNVTFRCDPISEHNRLYWYRQTLGQGPEFLTYFQNEAQLEKSRLLSDRFSAERPKGSFSTLEIQRTEQGDSAMYLCASSLAGEGLGEQFFGPGTRLTVL.

Many counts were recorded for this clonotype. The chain employs TRBV28 and TRBJ1-1; 9 bases are shared with TRBD1. V trimming: 5 bases; J trimming: 4 bases; junction bases outside the gene matches: 8. CDR3 size: 15 residues. Germline CDR1 reads MDHEN; CDR2 reads SYDVKM. DNA for the CDR3: TGTGCCAGCAGTCCACCGGGACAGGGTTCCACTGAAGCTTTCTTT. Translating it yields CASSPPGQGSTEAFF.

This clonotype appeared many times. The J gene is TRBJ2-3, the V gene TRBV2, with a possible D match to TRBD2 (6 bases). CDR3 size: 15 residues. V shed 3 bases and J shed 5 bases, with 15 bases lying between them. Per the germline V gene, CDR1 is SNHLY and CDR2 is FYNNEI. CDR3 residues: CASSDGGTRGDTQYF. In DNA form, the CDR3 reads TGTGCCAGCAGTGACGGGGGTACCCGAGGAGATACGCAGTATTTT.

The CDR3, as DNA: TGTGCCAGCAGCTTCTCAGAGGGGGAAGCTTTCTTT. This encodes CASSFSEGEAFF. The genes are TRBV7-8 and TRBJ1-1; D is possibly TRBD1 (5 bases). V gave up 3 bases and J gave up 8 bases, with 10 bases separating them. CDR1 SGHVS and CDR2 FQNEAQ come from the germline V gene. The CDR3 extends over 12 amino acids.

In its sample, this clonotype was seen many times. The chain couples TRBV6-5 to TRBJ2-7; 9 bases fit TRBD1. The germline gives CDR1 MNHEY, CDR2 SVGAGI. This CDR3 contains 17 residues. After removal of 0 bases from V and 4 bases from J, the junction contained 10 bases not matched to a gene. The CDR3: CASSYSGNRGRSYEQYF. The CDR3 DNA reads TGTGCCAGCAGTTACTCCGGGAACAGGGGGCGTTCGTACGAGCAGTACTTC.

With respect to this clonotype: A much larger clone differs from this one at a single base, so this may be a read error. The genes are TRBV29-1 and TRBJ1-2; D is ambiguous. Germline V gene lookup returns CDR1 SQVTM and CDR2 ANQGSEA. This CDR3 is 12 amino acids long. V lost 7 bases and J 8 bases, leaving 17 bases between the germline ends. CDR3 loop: CSAYRVAEGYTF. The CDR3 bases are TGCAGCGCCTATCGGGTCGCCGAGGGCTACACCTTC.

This clonotype has a count of ten or more. V gene TRBV13 combines with J gene TRBJ2-5; 13 bases line up with TRBD2. The CDR3 consists of 16 residues. J lost 3 bases, V lost 6 bases, and 7 bases had no gene match. CDR1 PRHDT and CDR2 FYEKMQ come from the germline V gene (reference sequence). The CDR3 sequence: CASSYRLAGGKETQYF. The DNA for the CDR3 is TGTGCCAGCAGTTATCGACTAGCGGGAGGCAAAGAGACCCAGTACTTC.

There are many counts of this clonotype. The chain links TRBV12-3 or TRBV12-4 to TRBJ2-7; D is perhaps TRBD1 or TRBD2 (6 bases each). CDR3 length: 15 amino acids. Trimming removed 1 base from V and 6 bases from J, with 16 bases in between. CDR3 residues: CASSLVGGGGSEQYF. CDR3 sequence (DNA): TGTGCCAGCAGTTTAGTCGGCGGAGGGGGGTCCGAGCAGTACTTC.